The rows below give T cell receptor beta chains drawn from one sample of a study of blood T cell repertoires in COVID-19. Clones were sequenced by immunoSEQ multiplex PCR, and TCRdb holds only the in-frame ones, with some missing. The profile shows about 250,000 clones, 88% of them singletons. Sample: PBMCs or T cells enriched from blood (not recorded which). The origin of the receptors is a woman between 35 and 50 years old who had been exposed to COVID-19. CDR3s include the opening cysteine and the closing phenylalanine or tryptophan. A D gene is named only where the DNA matches it firmly. A clone size is listed for some rows: how often the clone was seen (once, few, many), or a class if it is expanded.

j_call clone_size v_call d_call cdr3_aa cdr3_nt
TRBJ2-1 . TRBV11-2 TRBD1 CASSTQGPSSYNEQFF TGTGCCAGCAGCACACAGGGGCCGAGCTCCTACAATGAGCAGTTCTTC
TRBJ2-1 . TRBV19 TRBD1 CASSIEGQGARRFF TGTGCCAGTAGTATCGAGGGCCAGGGGGCGCGTAGGTTCTTC
TRBJ1-6 few TRBV7-3 . CASSLVGGSPLHF TGTGCCAGCAGCTTAGTCGGGGGTTCACCCCTCCACTTT
TRBJ2-7 . TRBV5-6 TRBD1 CASSLSFSGTETYEQYF TGTGCCAGCAGCTTGAGTTTTTCTGGGACAGAGACCTACGAGCAGTACTTC
TRBJ1-1 . TRBV5-4 . CASSIRPGTINTEAFF TGTGCCAGCAGCATACGCCCCGGGACAATAAACACTGAAGCTTTCTTT
TRBJ2-1 . TRBV3-1/TRBV3-2 TRBD2 CASSRGLADLAIFEQFF TGTGCCAGCAGCCGCGGACTAGCGGATCTGGCAATCTTTGAGCAGTTCTTC
TRBJ2-7 . TRBV15 TRBD1 CATSRDLDRAYEQYF TGTGCCACCAGCAGAGATCTGGACAGGGCCTACGAGCAGTACTTC
TRBJ1-4 . TRBV5-6 . CASSYGQRNEKLFF TGTGCCAGCAGCTATGGACAGAGGAATGAAAAACTGTTTTTT
TRBJ1-1 . TRBV7-2 . CASSLSAGTGAFF TGTGCCAGCAGCTTATCGGCGGGGACGGGAGCTTTCTTT
TRBJ1-4 . TRBV2 . CASSDDGADNEKLFF TGTGCCAGCAGTGACGATGGGGCTGATAATGAAAAACTGTTTTTT
TRBJ1-2 . TRBV5-6 . CASSLDMAGYTF TGTGCCAGCAGCTTGGATATGGCTGGCTACACCTTC
TRBJ2-5 . TRBV4-1 . CASSQTMSDSQETQYF TGCGCCAGCAGCCAAACAATGTCGGACAGCCAAGAGACCCAGTACTTC
TRBJ2-3 . TRBV7-3 . CASSSTGRATDTQYF TGTGCCAGCAGCTCAACTGGGCGGGCAACAGATACGCAGTATTTT
TRBJ2-1 . TRBV11-3 . CASSALSGNEQFF TGTGCCAGCAGCGCACTATCGGGGAATGAGCAGTTCTTC
TRBJ1-1 . TRBV12-3/TRBV12-4 . CASSLQGPSEAFF TGTGCCAGCAGTTTACAGGGTCCTTCTGAAGCTTTCTTT
TRBJ2-3 . TRBV18 TRBD1 CANDDRGTDTQYF TGTGCCAATGACGACAGGGGTACAGATACGCAGTATTTT
TRBJ1-1 . TRBV3-1/TRBV3-2 . CASSRTGGAWTEAFF TGTGCCAGCAGTCGGACGGGGGGCGCGTGGACTGAAGCTTTCTTT
TRBJ2-7 . TRBV7-8 . CASSPTTIAYEQYF TGTGCCAGCAGCCCCACGACAATCGCCTACGAGCAGTACTTC
TRBJ1-5 . TRBV6-5 . CASSLTSFQPQHF TGTGCCAGCAGTTTAACTTCTTTTCAGCCCCAGCATTTT
TRBJ1-2 . TRBV30 . CAWSLATNYGYTF TGTGCCTGGAGTTTAGCCACTAACTATGGCTACACCTTC
TRBJ1-1 . TRBV18 TRBD1 CASSRGGTGTEAFF TGTGCCAGCTCACGGGGTGGGACAGGCACTGAAGCTTTCTTT
TRBJ2-5 . TRBV6-2/TRBV6-3 TRBD2 CASSFQTSGRGTQYF TGTGCCAGCAGTTTCCAGACTAGCGGCCGTGGGACCCAGTACTTC
TRBJ1-2 . TRBV5-1 . CASSFGQNYGYTF TGCGCCAGCAGCTTCGGACAAAACTATGGCTACACCTTC
TRBJ1-2 . TRBV10-3 . CAISEDSGYTF TGTGCCATCAGTGAAGACAGTGGCTACACCTTC
TRBJ1-3 . TRBV6-5 . CASRAGTHGNTIYF TGTGCCAGCAGAGCCGGGACACATGGAAACACCATATATTTT
TRBJ2-5 . TRBV28 TRBD1 CASSPRTGGSETQYF TGTGCCAGCAGTCCTCGGACAGGGGGCTCGGAGACCCAGTACTTC
TRBJ1-1 . TRBV2 . CASTLEGTEAFF TGTGCCAGCACCTTAGAGGGTACTGAAGCTTTCTTT
TRBJ1-2 . TRBV6-5 TRBD1 CASSTGAYGYTF TGTGCCAGCAGTACAGGGGCCTATGGCTACACCTTC
TRBJ2-5 . TRBV7-3 . CASSPLGAGSQETQYF TGTGCCAGCAGCCCCCTCGGGGCCGGGAGCCAAGAGACCCAGTACTTC
TRBJ1-2 once TRBV12-3/TRBV12-4 . CASTVRDSYGYTF TGTGCCAGCACTGTTCGGGACTCCTATGGCTACACCTTC
TRBJ2-5 . TRBV6-5 . CASKKGWAEETQYF TGTGCCAGCAAAAAGGGGTGGGCCGAAGAGACCCAGTACTTC
TRBJ1-2 . TRBV7-8 . CASSLSSTGGYGYTF TGTGCCAGCAGCTTAAGCTCGACAGGCGGCTATGGCTACACCTTC
TRBJ2-5 few TRBV18 . CASSPMVEETQYF TGTGCCAGCTCACCGATGGTAGAAGAGACCCAGTACTTC
TRBJ2-1 . TRBV5-1 TRBD2 CASSSEGLYYGDEQFF TGTGCCAGCAGCTCGGAGGGACTATACTACGGCGATGAGCAGTTCTTC
TRBJ2-4 . TRBV2 . CASSEDRGYIQYF TGTGCCAGCAGCGAGGACAGAGGCTACATTCAGTACTTC
TRBJ1-2 . TRBV11-2 . CASSRGGYYGYTF TGTGCCAGCAGCCGTGGCGGCTACTATGGCTACACCTTC
TRBJ2-1 once TRBV24-1 . CATSDLLGGIGRDEQFF TGTGCCACCAGTGATTTGCTAGGCGGGATCGGTAGGGATGAGCAGTTCTTC
TRBJ2-1 . TRBV19 . CASSSFSESSYNEQFF TGTGCCAGTAGTAGTTTTAGCGAGAGCTCCTACAATGAGCAGTTCTTC
TRBJ1-5 once TRBV29-1 . CSVGKGGDQPQHF TGCAGCGTTGGGAAGGGAGGGGATCAGCCCCAGCATTTT
TRBJ2-5 . TRBV7-9 . CASGLLGGRGQETQYF TGTGCCAGCGGACTTCTGGGGGGCAGGGGGCAAGAGACCCAGTACTTC
TRBJ1-1 . TRBV27 . CASSAQQLTPPQAFF TGTGCCAGCAGTGCCCAACAGTTAACCCCCCCTCAAGCTTTCTTT
TRBJ2-1 once TRBV4-1 TRBD2 CASSQDPGRGNEQFF TGCGCCAGCAGCCAAGATCCTGGGAGGGGCAATGAGCAGTTCTTC
TRBJ1-5 few TRBV3-1/TRBV3-2 TRBD1 CASSHGQGSNQPQHF TGTGCCAGCAGCCACGGACAGGGGAGCAATCAGCCCCAGCATTTT
TRBJ2-5 . TRBV7-9 . CASSFGAWLGEETQYF TGTGCCAGCAGCTTTGGGGCTTGGCTTGGGGAAGAGACCCAGTACTTC
TRBJ1-6 . TRBV7-9 TRBD1 CASSLGDRVDSPLHF TGTGCCAGCAGCTTAGGAGACAGGGTGGATTCACCCCTCCACTTT
TRBJ1-2 . TRBV27 TRBD1 CASSLLGPGGYYGYTF TGTGCCAGCAGTTTATTGGGGCCAGGGGGCTATTATGGCTACACCTTC
TRBJ1-5 . TRBV7-9 TRBD1 CASSQTGAGQPQHF TGTGCCAGCAGCCAGACAGGGGCAGGGCAGCCCCAGCATTTT
TRBJ2-5 . TRBV19 . CASSIGAGLETQYF TGTGCCAGTAGTATAGGGGCGGGTCTGGAGACCCAGTACTTC
TRBJ2-5 once TRBV11-1 TRBD2 CASSYHGLAVETQYF TGTGCCAGCAGCTATCACGGACTAGCAGTAGAGACCCAGTACTTC
TRBJ1-2 . TRBV24-1 . CATSLAGGYTF TGTGCCACCAGCCTGGCGGGTGGCTACACCTTC
TRBJ2-3 . TRBV30 . CAWSDSAHTQYF TGTGCCTGGAGTGACAGTGCACATACGCAGTATTTT
TRBJ2-1 . TRBV9 . CASSADIEQFF TGTGCCAGCAGCGCGGACATCGAGCAGTTCTTC
TRBJ1-5 . TRBV27 . CASSLAFNQPQHF TGTGCCAGCAGTTTGGCTTTCAATCAGCCCCAGCATTTT
TRBJ2-7 . TRBV5-6 . CASSPLETLYEQYF TGTGCCAGCAGCCCGCTAGAAACTCTCTACGAGCAGTACTTC
TRBJ2-1 . TRBV5-1 TRBD2 CASSLAGRRSEQFF TGCGCCAGCAGCTTGGCCGGGAGGCGGAGCGAGCAGTTCTTC